One and the same sample provided the 25 T cell receptor beta chains below, sequenced in a study of CXCR3-negative and CXCR3-positive naive CD8 T cells. With UMI labels, 5' RACE was used to prepare the TRB cDNA libraries. TCRdb reprocessed the 5' RACE reads and keeps a single row for each CDR3 protein, giving no DNA. The record lists 20,000 to 25,000 distinct CDR3 sequences, of which the ten most abundant hold less than 4.5%. The specimen sequenced was naive CXCR3- CD8+ T cells from blood. Subset given: CD45RO-CCR7+CD27+CD95- naive CD8+ T cells lacking CXCR3 (TNR3-). The receptors come from a human donor in good health. Some clones in this sample may be carry-over from other donors' samples.

The chain uses TRBV20-1 and TRBJ2-1; TCRdb gives TRBD1 as the D gene, but with no DNA this cannot be confirmed. The length of the CDR3 is 12 residues. Germline CDR1 DFQATT, CDR2 SNEGSKA (reference sequence). The CDR3 reads CSARNRGGEQFF.

The chain links TRBV29-1 to TRBJ2-7; the D gene TCRdb calls, TRBD1, cannot be checked with no DNA. CDR3 size: 13 residues. Germline lookup yields CDR1 SQVTM and CDR2 ANQGSEA. The CDR3 loop is CSVGTGPPYEQYF.

The chain couples TRBV28 to TRBJ1-2; TCRdb indicates TRBD1, and absent DNA this call remains unverified. There are 18 residues in the CDR3. The germline CDR1 and CDR2 sequences are MDHEN and SYDVKM. The CDR3 spells CASSFGGTGGALPYGYTF.

The chain is built from TRBV20-1 and TRBJ1-6. CDR3 length: 16 residues. Germline lookup yields CDR1 DFQATT and CDR2 SNEGSKA (reference sequence). This chain's CDR3 is CSARDLEETYNSPLHF.

The V gene is TRBV18, the J gene TRBJ1-1; TCRdb designates TRBD1, a call that cannot be tested without DNA. Germline CDR1 KGHSH, CDR2 LQKENI. This CDR3 is 16 amino acids long. This CDR3 reads CASSPSWTGGLTEAFF. The full variable domain, completed using reference TRBV18 and TRBJ1-1, is NAGVMQNPRHLVRRRGQEARLRCSPMKGHSHVYWYRQLPEEGLKFMVYLQKENIIDESGMPKERFSAEFPKEGPSILRIQQVVRGDSAAYFCASSPSWTGGLTEAFFGQGTRLTVV.

The genes are TRBV29-1 and TRBJ2-5; the D gene TCRdb calls, TRBD1, cannot be checked with no DNA. Germline-derived CDR1 and CDR2 are SQVTM and ANQGSEA. The CDR3 totals 14 residues. CDR3 residues: CSVDGTGTGETQYF.

The chain couples TRBV6-2 or TRBV6-3 to TRBJ2-1; the TCRdb D gene call, TRBD1, has no DNA to confirm it. Germline CDR1 MNHEY, CDR2 SVGEGT. The CDR3 loop spans 21 amino acids. The CDR3 is CASRKGLVSQGQTIHYNEQFF.

The J gene is TRBJ2-7, the V gene TRBV25-1; TCRdb designates TRBD1, a call that cannot be tested without DNA. The CDR3 runs to 14 residues. CDR1 and CDR2 (germline): MGHDK, SYGVNS. The CDR3 is CATSLGTVPYEQYF.

The V and J genes are TRBV14 and TRBJ2-5; TCRdb outputs TRBD1, but without DNA this stays unchecked. Germline CDR1 is SGHDN and CDR2 is FVKESK. The CDR3 contains 15 residues. CDR3 sequence: CASSPWDRGGETQYF.

This sequence joins TRBV29-1 and TRBJ2-7. The germline gives CDR1 SQVTM, CDR2 ANQGSEA. CDR3 length: 12 residues. The CDR3 spells CSVEDRGYEQYF.

The genes are TRBV29-1 and TRBJ2-2; TCRdb selects TRBD2, and the lack of DNA leaves this call unchecked. The CDR3 sequence is 13 residues long. Germline assignment: CDR1 SQVTM and CDR2 ANQGSEA. CDR3: CSVPGGETGELFF.

This chain uses TRBV6-4 with TRBJ1-1; TCRdb picks TRBD1, but there is no DNA to check that call. CDR1 is MRHNA, CDR2 SNTAGT, per germline. The CDR3 length is 14 residues. The CDR3 sequence: CASSADRGATEAFF.

J is TRBJ2-1 and V is TRBV5-1. The CDR3 loop spans 13 amino acids. Germline CDR1 SGHRS, CDR2 YFSETQ. The CDR3 loop reads CASSPDGYNEQFF.

The J gene is TRBJ1-4, the V gene TRBV4-3; TCRdb selects TRBD1, and the lack of DNA leaves this call unchecked. CDR1 and CDR2 from the germline V gene are LGHNA and YSLEER. The CDR3 has 13 amino acids. The CDR3 region is CASSQDLRLRVLF.

V usage is TRBV25-1 and J usage is TRBJ2-7. CDR3 length: 13 residues. Germline V lookup: CDR1 MGHDK, CDR2 SYGVNS. CDR3 sequence reads: CASSEQGTYEQYF.

The chain employs TRBV7-2 and TRBJ2-3. Germline CDR1 is SGHTA and CDR2 is FQGNSA. This CDR3 comprises 14 residues. Here the CDR3 reads CASSRSTDTDTQYF.

This sequence joins TRBV6-6 and TRBJ2-1; TCRdb picks TRBD1, but there is no DNA to check that call. The CDR3 runs 15 residues. Germline CDR1 and CDR2: MNHNY and SVGAGI (reference sequence). The CDR3 loop reads CASSGTYEWGNEQFF.

The chain recombines TRBV29-1 with TRBJ2-1. The length of the CDR3 is 14 residues. Germline CDR1 and CDR2: SQVTM and ANQGSEA. The CDR3 region is CSVEISLLDNEQFF.

V and J are TRBV10-3 and TRBJ2-2; TCRdb proposes TRBD1, but this gene call is untestable without DNA. CDR3 length: 17 amino acids. Germline assignment: CDR1 ENHRY and CDR2 SYGVKD. The CDR3 protein is CAIRRTTGGTNTGELFF.

This sequence joins TRBV20-1 and TRBJ2-7; TCRdb gives TRBD2 as the D gene, but with no DNA this cannot be confirmed. CDR1 and CDR2 from the germline V gene are DFQATT and SNEGSKA (reference sequence). The CDR3 contains 14 residues. The CDR3 sequence is CSARGLADSYQQYF.

The chain links TRBV7-9 to TRBJ2-2; TCRdb selects TRBD1, and the lack of DNA leaves this call unchecked. Per the germline V gene, CDR1 is SEHNR and CDR2 is FQNEAQ (reference sequence). The CDR3 contains 16 residues. Here the CDR3 reads CASSSRDTVSTGELFF.

The chain combines TRBV12-3 or TRBV12-4 with TRBJ2-7. This CDR3 has 15 amino acids. CDR3 sequence reads: CASSSRAGGPYEQYF.

This chain links TRBV29-1 with TRBJ2-2; TCRdb proposes TRBD1, but this gene call is untestable without DNA. There are 14 residues in the CDR3. Germline V CDR1 and CDR2: SQVTM, ANQGSEA. The CDR3 protein is CSVELEVEQGQLFF.

This rearrangement joins TRBV15 to TRBJ1-1. Looked up from germline, CDR1 is LNHNV and CDR2 is YYDKDF (reference sequence). The CDR3 sequence is 16 residues long. The CDR3 is CATSRDVLGVGTEAFF.

The V and J genes are TRBV6-6 and TRBJ2-7. The CDR3 is 12 residues long. The germline gives CDR1 MNHNY, CDR2 SVGAGI (reference sequence). CDR3: CASSYLLYEQYF.